What follows are 13 T cell receptor beta chains derived from one specimen sequenced in a study of chemoradiotherapy in HPV16-positive cancers. The protocol was immunoSEQ multiplex PCR, while the TCRdb copy is restricted to in-frame clones and leaves out a portion. Of around 9,200 clones listed, roughly 75% are singletons. The sample here was taken from a patient who underwent chemoradiotherapy. These receptor sequences come from a human donor with HPV-associated anogenital cancer.

The CDR3 sequence is CASSQQPQGIGYEQYF. The DNA for the CDR3 is TGTGCCAGCAGTCAACAACCTCAGGGGATTGGCTACGAGCAGTACTTC. The V gene is TRBV2, the J gene TRBJ2-7; maybe TRBD1 (6 bases). CDR3 length equals 16 residues. The V and J ends lost 5 bases and 3 bases respectively, with 20 bases between them. Germline V gene sequence: CDR1 SNHLY, CDR2 FYNNEI.

The chain links TRBV19 to TRBJ1-2; 12 bases are a match to TRBD1. The germline V gene has CDR1 LNHDA and CDR2 SQIVND (reference sequence). V shed 3 bases, J shed 8 bases, and the junction held 19 bases outside the gene matches. The CDR3 contains 19 residues. CDR3 in amino acids: CASSILPGQGAPSSLGYTF. CDR3 nucleotide sequence: TGTGCCAGTAGTATCCTACCGGGACAGGGGGCTCCCTCGTCATTGGGCTACACCTTC. The full variable domain, its missing parts supplied by reference TRBV19 and TRBJ1-2, is DGGITQSPKYLFRKEGQNVTLSCEQNLNHDAMYWYRQDPGQGLRLIYYSQIVNDFQKGDIAEGYSVSREKKESFPLTVTSAQKNPTAFYLCASSILPGQGAPSSLGYTFGSGTRLTVV.

The rearrangement joins TRBV7-9 to TRBJ1-1, with TRBD1 matching 7 bases. CDR3 size: 14 residues. V lost 8 bases, J lost 1 base, and 7 bases stayed unmatched. CDR1 and CDR2 from the germline V gene are SEHNR and FQNEAQ (reference sequence). In DNA, the CDR3 is TGTGCCAGCCAGGGGAGGGGGCCGAACACTGAAGCTTTCTTT. Its translation: CASQGRGPNTEAFF.

Concerning this clone: The junction shows a germline mismatch at one end, possibly a read error. CDR3 loop: CAWRGGTGGKEAQYF. The DNA for the CDR3 is TGTGCCTGGAGGGGCGGGACAGGGGGAAAAGAGGCCCAGTACTTC. The V gene is TRBV30, the J gene TRBJ2-5, with TRBD1 matching over 11 bases. The CDR3 has 15 residues. Germline V lookup: CDR1 GTSNPN, CDR2 SVGIG (reference sequence).

The CDR3 region is CAISVAGITYEQYF. The CDR3 DNA follows: TGTGCCATCAGCGTAGCGGGGATTACCTACGAGCAGTACTTC. The J gene is TRBJ2-7, the V gene TRBV10-3; TRBD2 matches 8 bases. CDR1 is ENHRY and CDR2 is SYGVKD in the germline V gene. V lost 6 bases and J lost 2; bases outside the gene matches: 6. This CDR3 region has 14 residues.

This clone has more than one count but fewer than ten. V and J are TRBV5-8 and TRBJ1-2; D unresolved. The ends were cut back, 4 bases at V and 2 bases at J, with 9 bases in the middle. The germline gives CDR1 SGHTS, CDR2 YDEGEE. CDR3 length equals 13 residues. CDR3 amino acids: CASSPDENYGYTF. The CDR3 DNA sequence: TGTGCCAGCAGCCCCGACGAGAACTATGGCTACACCTTC.

The chain joins TRBV28 to TRBJ2-7, with D uncertain. Between the trimmed V and J ends, which lost 3 bases and 5 bases, there was a span of 17 bases. This CDR3 has 15 amino acids. Germline V CDR1 and CDR2: MDHEN, SYDVKM. CDR3 sequence reads: CASSFGQSAPHEQYF. CDR3 nucleotide sequence: TGTGCCAGCAGTTTCGGTCAGTCCGCCCCCCACGAGCAGTACTTC.

The V gene is TRBV4-2, the J gene TRBJ1-4, with unresolved D. Trimming left V 0 bases short and J 8 bases short, with 13 bases between. Germline loops: CDR1 LGHNA, CDR2 YNFKEQ. The CDR3 extends over 15 amino acids. The CDR3 protein is CASSQDFGREEKLFF. CDR3 nucleotide sequence: TGTGCCAGCAGCCAAGATTTCGGGAGAGAGGAAAAACTGTTTTTT.

The chain recombines TRBV13 with TRBJ2-3, with D possibly being TRBD2 (5 bases). The CDR3 runs to 15 residues. Per the germline V gene, CDR1 is PRHDT and CDR2 is FYEKMQ (reference sequence). V was clipped by 4 bases and J by 1 base, with 12 bases between them. The CDR3 bases are TGTGCCAGCAGCTCCGAGGGTTCGGGCACAGATACGCAGTATTTT. This gives the protein CASSSEGSGTDTQYF.

The gene calls are TRBV25-1 and TRBJ1-4; maybe TRBD1 (6 bases). CDR1 MGHDK and CDR2 SYGVNS come from the germline V gene. The CDR3 sequence is 14 residues long. The V end lost 3 bases, the J end lost 5 bases, and 10 bases lay between the germline ends. CDR3 nucleotides: TGTGCCAGCAGTGAGCACAGGGTCAATGAAAAACTGTTTTTT. Its protein product is CASSEHRVNEKLFF.

The chain is built from TRBV30 and TRBJ2-7; tentatively, D is TRBD2 (5 bases). The CDR3 length is 13 residues. The germline V gene encodes CDR1 GTSNPN and CDR2 SVGIG (reference sequence). The germline V and J ends were trimmed by 0 bases and 7 bases, with 13 bases remaining between them. In nucleotides, the CDR3 is TGTGCCTGGAGTGTAATGGGAGAGAGGGAGCAGTACTTC. Translated, it gives CAWSVMGEREQYF.

The rearrangement links TRBV5-1 to TRBJ1-1, with D tentatively TRBD1 (6 bases). V dropped 2 bases and J dropped 2 bases, with 7 bases sitting between them. Per germline, CDR1 SGHRS and CDR2 YFSETQ. This CDR3 region has 13 residues. CDR3 sequence reads: CASSLQGNTEAFF. For the CDR3, the DNA is TGCGCCAGCAGCTTACAGGGTAACACTGAAGCTTTCTTT.

The chain has TRBV5-1 and TRBJ2-3; TRBD1 matches 7 bases. The CDR3 runs 15 residues. The J segment lost 3 bases and the V segment lost 4 bases, leaving 8 bases of the junction unmatched. CDR1 SGHRS and CDR2 YFSETQ come from the germline V gene. CDR3 region: CASSRGQALTDTQYF. As DNA, the CDR3 is TGCGCCAGCAGCCGAGGACAGGCGCTGACAGATACGCAGTATTTT.